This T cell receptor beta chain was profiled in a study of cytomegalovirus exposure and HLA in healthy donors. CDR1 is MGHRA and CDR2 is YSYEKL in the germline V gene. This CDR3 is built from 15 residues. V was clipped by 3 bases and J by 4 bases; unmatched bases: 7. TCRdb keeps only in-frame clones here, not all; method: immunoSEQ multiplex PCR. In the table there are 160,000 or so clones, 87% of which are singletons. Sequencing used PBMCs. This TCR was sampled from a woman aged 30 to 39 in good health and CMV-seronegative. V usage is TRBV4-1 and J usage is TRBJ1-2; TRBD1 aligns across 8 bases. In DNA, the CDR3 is TGCGCCAGCAGCCAGGATCCCGGGACAGGCTATGGCTACACCTTC. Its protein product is CASSQDPGTGYGYTF.